This T cell receptor beta chain was observed in a study of PD-L1 blockade in urothelial cancer. Study at large: Starting in the mid-2010s, patients were given atezolizumab (1,200 mg intravenously every 3 weeks). Counts from blood samples showed a median of roughly 150,000 T cells. Broader study findings: More expansion of tumor-associated blood clones, seen at 3 weeks, marked durable-benefit patients.

With 5 bases removed from V and 4 bases from J, the gap between germline ends came to 9 bases. Germline V gene data show CDR1 as SGHDN and CDR2 as FVKESK. CDR3 length equals 12 residues. In its sample, this clone was seen once. Its matching antigen is unknown. A spike-in of synthetic TCR analog templates was added to each PCR. The protocol was immunoSEQ multiplex PCR, while the TCRdb copy is restricted to in-frame clones and leaves out a portion. The data show about 52,000 clones, 84% seen once. The TCR was taken from a man aged 35-49 years with urothelial cancer. The sample consisted of PBMCs, taken around atezolizumab (anti-PD-L1) treatment. V usage is TRBV14 and J usage is TRBJ2-7, with D possibly matching TRBD1 (6 bases). The CDR3 DNA sequence: TGTGCCAGCAGCTGGGGGCCGTACGAGCAGTACTTC. It specifies CASSWGPYEQYF.